These 8 T cell receptor beta chains came from one sample sequenced in a study of cytomegalovirus exposure and HLA in healthy donors. The PCR employed 60 Vbeta primers together with 13 Jbeta primers. Some clones are missing from TCRdb's copy, which holds only in-frame ones; the method was immunoSEQ multiplex PCR. The data show 100,000 to 150,000 clones, and the top ten clones hold around 2.9%. The sample taken for sequencing was PBMCs. The receptors here all came from a man under 40 in good health and CMV-seronegative.

About this clone: The same CDR3 is also encoded by other DNA sequences in this sample. The V and J genes are TRBV5-5 and TRBJ2-2; D not resolved. The V gene lost 4 bases and the J gene lost 2 bases, with 15 bases spanning the gap. Germline V gene data show CDR1 as SGHKS and CDR2 as YYEKEE (reference sequence). The CDR3 spans 16 residues. CDR3 nucleotide sequence: TGTGCCAGCAGCGTAAATCCGGGTTTCAACACCGGGGAGCTGTTTTTT. Amino acids: CASSVNPGFNTGELFF.

The chain combines TRBV6-1 with TRBJ2-1; TRBD2 matches at 13 bases. Germline CDR1 is MNHNS and CDR2 is SASEGT. After removal of 5 bases from V and 7 bases from J, the junction contained 5 bases not matched to a gene. This CDR3 has 15 amino acids. The CDR3 DNA is TGTGCCAGCAGTCTCGCACTAGCGGGAGGGAATGAGCAGTTCTTC. Translating it yields CASSLALAGGNEQFF.

The chain is built from TRBV5-1 and TRBJ2-5; weak D call: TRBD2 (7 bases). Germline CDR1 reads SGHRS; CDR2 reads YFSETQ. V was clipped by 4 bases and J by 6 bases, with 13 bases between them. The CDR3 spans 13 residues. CDR3 DNA: TGCGCCAGCAGCCCGGAGGGGGGGCAGACCCAGTACTTC. This translates into CASSPEGGQTQYF.

The rearrangement links TRBV4-2 to TRBJ1-4, with no clear D. The V and J ends lost 0 bases and 4 bases respectively, with 6 bases between them. The CDR3 runs 14 residues. Germline CDR1 and CDR2: LGHNA and YNFKEQ. The CDR3 region is CASSQERYNEKLFF. In nucleotides, the CDR3 is TGTGCCAGCAGCCAAGAACGGTATAATGAAAAACTGTTTTTT.

This rearrangement joins TRBV28 to TRBJ2-4; tentative D call: TRBD1 (5 bases). Per germline, CDR1 MDHEN and CDR2 SYDVKM. V lost 8 bases and J 3 bases, leaving 20 bases between the germline ends. There are 16 residues in the CDR3. The CDR3 region has the DNA TGTGCCAGCGGCCTCCTTCCGGGCACAGGCAAAAACATTCAGTACTTC. Translating it yields CASGLLPGTGKNIQYF.

The chain links TRBV27 to TRBJ2-1; D ambiguous. Trimming cost V 0 bases and J 6 bases, with 6 bases left between them. Germline V lookup: CDR1 MNHEY, CDR2 SMNVEV (reference sequence). The CDR3 is 13 residues long. The CDR3 spells CASSLSEANEQFF. The CDR3 nucleotides read TGTGCCAGCAGTTTATCAGAGGCCAATGAGCAGTTCTTC.

V gene TRBV28 combines with J gene TRBJ2-7, with D possibly being TRBD1 (6 bases). V lost 8 bases, J lost 9 bases, and 20 bases lay in between. This CDR3 has 13 amino acids. CDR1 is MDHEN and CDR2 is SYDVKM in the germline V gene. In nucleotides, the CDR3 is TGTGCCAGCCAGACAGGCTCGGGCTATGGGCAGTACTTC. Its protein product is CASQTGSGYGQYF.

The gene calls are TRBV9 and TRBJ1-2; D may be TRBD1 (6 bases). V dropped 0 bases and J dropped 5 bases, with 17 bases sitting between them. Germline lookup yields CDR1 SGDLS and CDR2 YYNGEE. The CDR3 spans 16 residues. The CDR3 DNA reads as TGTGCCAGCAGCGTAGAGTTTGGGGGGGGCGCTTATGGCTACACCTTC. Its protein is CASSVEFGGGAYGYTF.